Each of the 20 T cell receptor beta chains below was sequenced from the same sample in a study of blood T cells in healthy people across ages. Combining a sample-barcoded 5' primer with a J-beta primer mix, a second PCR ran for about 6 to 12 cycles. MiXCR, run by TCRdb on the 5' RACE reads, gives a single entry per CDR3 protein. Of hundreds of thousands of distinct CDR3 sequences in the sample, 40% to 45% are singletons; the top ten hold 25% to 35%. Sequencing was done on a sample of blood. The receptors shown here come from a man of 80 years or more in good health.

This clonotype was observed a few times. The CDR3 sequence is CASIDRGVIKDGELFF. The CDR3 DNA follows: TGTGCCAGCATCGACAGGGGGGTCATTAAGGACGGGGAGCTGTTTTTT. This chain joins TRBV21-1 and TRBJ2-2; the DNA was not used to check the table's D call, TRBD1. TRBV21-1 represents a pseudogene. The CDR3 length is 16 residues.

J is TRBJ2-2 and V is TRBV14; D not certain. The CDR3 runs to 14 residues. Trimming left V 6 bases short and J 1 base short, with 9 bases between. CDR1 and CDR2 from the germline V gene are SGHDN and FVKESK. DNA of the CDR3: TGTGCCAGCAGATCTGGGGTGAACACCGGGGAGCTGTTTTTT. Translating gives CASRSGVNTGELFF.

CDR3 amino acids: CSAPRTSGGEIYPNEQFF. CDR3 DNA: TGCAGTGCTCCAAGGACTAGCGGGGGGGAGATTTACCCAAATGAGCAGTTCTTC. The gene calls are TRBV20-1 and TRBJ2-1; 15 bases align to TRBD2. The V gene's germline CDR1 is DFQATT and CDR2 SNEGSKA (reference sequence). V shed 5 bases, J shed 7 bases, and the junction held 15 bases outside the gene matches. The CDR3 extends over 18 amino acids.

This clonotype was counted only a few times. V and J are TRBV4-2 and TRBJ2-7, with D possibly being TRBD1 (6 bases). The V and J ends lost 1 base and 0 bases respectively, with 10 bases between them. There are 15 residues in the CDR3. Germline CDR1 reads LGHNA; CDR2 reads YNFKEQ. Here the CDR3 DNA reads TGTGCCAGCAGCCAAGTGGGACAAAGCTCCTACGAGCAGTACTTC. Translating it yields CASSQVGQSSYEQYF.

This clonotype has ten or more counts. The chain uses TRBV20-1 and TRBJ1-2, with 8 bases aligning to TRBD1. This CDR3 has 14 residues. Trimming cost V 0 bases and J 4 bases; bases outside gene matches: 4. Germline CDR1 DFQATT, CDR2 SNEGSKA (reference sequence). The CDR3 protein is CSARDVDRVYGYTF. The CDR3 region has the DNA TGCAGTGCTAGAGATGTGGACAGGGTCTATGGCTACACCTTC.

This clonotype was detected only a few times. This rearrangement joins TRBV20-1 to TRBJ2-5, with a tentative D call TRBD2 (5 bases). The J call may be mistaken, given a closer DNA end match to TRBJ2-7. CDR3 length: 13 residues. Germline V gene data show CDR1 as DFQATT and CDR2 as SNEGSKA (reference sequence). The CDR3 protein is CSASEGIKVEQYF. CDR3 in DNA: TGCAGTGCTAGCGAGGGCATTAAGGTCGAGCAGTACTTC.

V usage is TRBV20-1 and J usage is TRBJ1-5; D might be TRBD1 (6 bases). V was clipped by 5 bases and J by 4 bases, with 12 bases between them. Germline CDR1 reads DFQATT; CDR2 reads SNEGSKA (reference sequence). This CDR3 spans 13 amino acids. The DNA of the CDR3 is TGCAGTGCTGCGAACAGGGTGAATCAGCCCCAGCATTTT. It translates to CSAANRVNQPQHF.

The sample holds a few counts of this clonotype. CDR3 region: CASSQAGNPYGYTF. DNA for the CDR3: TGTGCCAGCAGTCAAGCCGGGAATCCCTATGGCTACACCTTC. This chain joins TRBV27 and TRBJ1-2; no clear D. CDR1 and CDR2 from the germline V gene are MNHEY and SMNVEV (reference sequence). CDR3 length: 14 residues. The ends were cut back, 5 bases at V and 4 bases at J, with 14 bases in the middle.

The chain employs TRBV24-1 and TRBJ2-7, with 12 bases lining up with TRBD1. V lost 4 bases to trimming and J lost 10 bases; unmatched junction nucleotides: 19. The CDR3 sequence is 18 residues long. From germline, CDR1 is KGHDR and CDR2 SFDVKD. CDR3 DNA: TGTGCCACCAGTGACCAAACCGGGACAGGGGGCTTGGGAGAGCCCCAGTACTTC. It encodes CATSDQTGTGGLGEPQYF.

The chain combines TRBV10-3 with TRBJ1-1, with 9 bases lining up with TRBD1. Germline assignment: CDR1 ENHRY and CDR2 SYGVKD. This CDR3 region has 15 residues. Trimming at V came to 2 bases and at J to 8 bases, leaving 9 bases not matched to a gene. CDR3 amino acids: CAISEKGQGRGEAFF. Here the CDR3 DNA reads TGTGCCATCAGTGAGAAAGGACAGGGGAGAGGGGAAGCTTTCTTT.

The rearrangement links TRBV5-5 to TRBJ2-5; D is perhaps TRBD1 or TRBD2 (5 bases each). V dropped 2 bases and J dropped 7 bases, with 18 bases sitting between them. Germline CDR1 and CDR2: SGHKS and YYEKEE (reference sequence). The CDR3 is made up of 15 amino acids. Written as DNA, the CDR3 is TGTGCCAGCAGCTTAGGTGGGACCTACTTAGGGACCCAGTACTTC. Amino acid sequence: CASSLGGTYLGTQYF.

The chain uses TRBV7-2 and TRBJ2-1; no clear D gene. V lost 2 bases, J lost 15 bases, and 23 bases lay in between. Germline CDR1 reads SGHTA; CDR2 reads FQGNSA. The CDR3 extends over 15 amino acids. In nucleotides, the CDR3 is TGTGCCAGCAGCTTATCTGGACCCCCCGCCGGCGTCGGGTTCTTC. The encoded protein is CASSLSGPPAGVGFF.

The CDR3 region is CASSSPSGTGGTEAFF. The CDR3 nucleotides read TGTGCCAGCAGCTCTCCCTCCGGGACAGGGGGCACTGAAGCTTTCTTT. The chain has TRBV5-8 and TRBJ1-1; the match to TRBD1 covers 11 bases. Per germline, CDR1 SGHTS and CDR2 YDEGEE. CDR3 length equals 16 residues. Trimming removed 3 bases from V and 4 bases from J; junction bases left unmatched: 8.

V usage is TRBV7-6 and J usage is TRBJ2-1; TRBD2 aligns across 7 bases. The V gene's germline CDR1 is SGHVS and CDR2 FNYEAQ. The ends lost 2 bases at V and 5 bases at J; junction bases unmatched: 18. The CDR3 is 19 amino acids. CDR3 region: CASSLIAPAGFPTDNEQFF. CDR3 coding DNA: TGTGCCAGCAGCTTAATCGCTCCAGCGGGGTTCCCTACGGACAATGAGCAGTTCTTC.

In DNA, the CDR3 is TGCGCCAGCAGCGTTGTGGGTTTGCCAGCCTCCTACGAGCAGTACTTC. Translated, it gives CASSVVGLPASYEQYF. The V gene is TRBV5-1, the J gene TRBJ2-7, with D unresolved. Looked up from germline, CDR1 is SGHRS and CDR2 is YFSETQ. V lost 4 bases to trimming and J lost 0 bases, with 17 bases between them. The CDR3 runs to 16 residues.

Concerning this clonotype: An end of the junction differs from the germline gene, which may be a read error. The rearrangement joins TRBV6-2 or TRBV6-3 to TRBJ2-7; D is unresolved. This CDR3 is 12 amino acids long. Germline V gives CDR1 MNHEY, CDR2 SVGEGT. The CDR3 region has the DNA TGTACCAGCAGGAACGTGGCCTACGAGCAGTACTTC. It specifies CTSRNVAYEQYF.

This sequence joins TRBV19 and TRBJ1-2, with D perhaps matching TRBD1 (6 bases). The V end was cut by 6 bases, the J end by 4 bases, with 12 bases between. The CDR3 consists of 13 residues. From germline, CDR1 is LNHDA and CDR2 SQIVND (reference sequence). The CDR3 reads CASRAGTLYGYTF. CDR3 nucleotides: TGTGCCAGTAGAGCCGGGACACTCTATGGCTACACCTTC.

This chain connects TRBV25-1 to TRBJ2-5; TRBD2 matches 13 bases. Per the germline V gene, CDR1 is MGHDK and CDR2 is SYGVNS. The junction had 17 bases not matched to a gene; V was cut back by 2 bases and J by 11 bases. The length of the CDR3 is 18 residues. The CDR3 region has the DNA TGTGCCAGCAGTGAAACTAGCGGGAGGGCCAATAGCGGCAATGAGCAGTACTTC. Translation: CASSETSGRANSGNEQYF.

The CDR3 coding sequence is TGTGCCAGCAGTCACCGGGGGGGGGACGGCAAAAACATTCAGTACTTC. Protein sequence: CASSHRGGDGKNIQYF. The J gene is TRBJ2-4, the V gene TRBV6-2 or TRBV6-3, with 8 bases that match TRBD2. Germline V gene sequence: CDR1 MNHEY, CDR2 SVGEGT. V gave up 5 bases and J gave up 3 bases; unmatched junction bases: 9. The CDR3 totals 16 residues.

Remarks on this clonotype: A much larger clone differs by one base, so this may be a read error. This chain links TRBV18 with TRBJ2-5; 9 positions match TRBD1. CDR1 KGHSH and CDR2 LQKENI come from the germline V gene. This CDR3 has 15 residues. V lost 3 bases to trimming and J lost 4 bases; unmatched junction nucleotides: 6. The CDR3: CASSPSPQGAETQYF. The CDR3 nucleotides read TGTGCCAGCTCACCTTCCCCACAGGGGGCAGAGACCCAGTACTTC.